Listed here are 13 T cell receptor beta chains from one sample, sequenced in a study of control samples from healthy donors and cancer patients. Clones were sequenced by immunoSEQ multiplex PCR, and TCRdb holds only the in-frame ones, with some missing. The sample carries nearly 200,000 clones, 91% recorded once. Specimen: blood. These receptors were obtained from a man aged 30 to 45 in good health.

The rearrangement joins TRBV29-1 to TRBJ2-7; the match to TRBD1 covers 10 bases. The germline CDR1 and CDR2 sequences are SQVTM and ANQGSEA. The CDR3 extends over 14 amino acids. The V segment lost 3 bases and the J segment 6 bases; nucleotides outside the gene matches: 8. CDR3 sequence (DNA): TGCAGCGTTGACATCGGGACAGGGGACTTCGAGCAGTACTTC. Its translation is CSVDIGTGDFEQYF.

The chain couples TRBV5-6 to TRBJ2-1, with TRBD1 identical over 7 bases. The CDR3 is 15 amino acids. Losses at the gene ends were 4 bases for V and 3 bases for J; bases not matched to a gene: 7. In germline, CDR1 is SGHDT, CDR2 YYEEEE. The CDR3: CASSTTTGNYNEQFF. The CDR3 DNA reads TGTGCCAGCAGCACAACGACAGGGAACTACAATGAGCAGTTCTTC.

The chain couples TRBV19 to TRBJ1-2, with unresolved D. CDR3 length: 14 residues. Trimming left V 6 bases short and J 4 bases short, with 15 bases between. Per the germline V gene, CDR1 is LNHDA and CDR2 is SQIVND (reference sequence). The CDR3 spells CASREHTPIYGYTF. In DNA, the CDR3 is TGTGCCAGTAGGGAACATACACCGATCTATGGCTACACCTTC.

V is TRBV12-5 and J is TRBJ2-4; 9 bases agree with TRBD1. This CDR3 contains 15 residues. CDR1 and CDR2 (germline): LGHNT, FRNRAP. V gave up 5 bases and J gave up 8 bases; unmatched junction bases: 10. The CDR3: CASGTGDREFDIQYF. In nucleotides, the CDR3 is TGTGCTAGTGGTACAGGGGACAGGGAATTTGACATTCAGTACTTC.

The V gene is TRBV19, the J gene TRBJ1-2, with TRBD1 matching 10 bases. Unmatched junction bases numbered 1, after V lost 2 bases and J lost 4 bases. CDR1 and CDR2 (germline): LNHDA, SQIVND (reference sequence). This CDR3 has 14 amino acids. CDR3 nucleotide sequence: TGTGCCAGTAGTATAAGACAGGGGGCCTATGGCTACACCTTC. Translating gives CASSIRQGAYGYTF.

The chain has TRBV30 and TRBJ1-3; D gene uncertain. The CDR3 has 13 residues. Germline CDR1 reads GTSNPN; CDR2 reads SVGIG (reference sequence). The ends were cut back, 4 bases at V and 0 bases at J, with 7 bases in the middle. The CDR3 loop is CAWTWSSGNTIYF. DNA for the CDR3: TGTGCCTGGACGTGGAGCTCTGGAAACACCATATATTTT.

This CDR3 reads CASSQENGGRRNEQFF. The CDR3 DNA reads TGCGCCAGCAGCCAAGAGAACGGGGGGCGCAGAAATGAGCAGTTCTTC. This chain joins TRBV4-1 and TRBJ2-1, with D possibly TRBD2 on 7 matching bases. Germline V lookup: CDR1 MGHRA, CDR2 YSYEKL. The CDR3 is 16 amino acids. The V and J ends lost 0 bases and 7 bases respectively, with 16 bases between them.

This rearrangement joins TRBV6-4 to TRBJ1-1; D call uncertain. The CDR3 sequence is 14 residues long. V lost 4 bases to trimming and J lost 8 bases, with 17 bases between them. In germline, CDR1 is MRHNA, CDR2 SNTAGT. DNA for the CDR3: TGTGCCAGCAGTGTTAGGGTCGTATTACACGAAGCTTTCTTT. Translated: CASSVRVVLHEAFF.

The chain has TRBV5-1 and TRBJ2-3; D not resolved. The CDR3 is 14 amino acids. Trimming pared 3 bases from V and 1 base from J, leaving 9 bases between. CDR1 and CDR2 (germline): SGHRS, YFSETQ. CDR3 sequence: CASSSLRGTDTQYF. CDR3 DNA sequence: TGCGCCAGCAGCTCCCTTCGCGGCACAGATACGCAGTATTTT.

This rearrangement joins TRBV25-1 to TRBJ2-6; possibly TRBD2 for D (6 bases). The germline V and J ends were trimmed by 2 bases and 2 bases, with 10 bases remaining between them. CDR3 length equals 16 residues. Germline loops: CDR1 MGHDK, CDR2 SYGVNS. CDR3 DNA sequence: TGTGCCAGCAGTGAAGCCGGGGGAACTGGGGCCAACGTCCTGACTTTC. This gives the protein CASSEAGGTGANVLTF.

V usage is TRBV4-1 and J usage is TRBJ2-1, with a tentative D call TRBD1 (5 bases). Germline V gene data show CDR1 as MGHRA and CDR2 as YSYEKL. The CDR3 extends over 15 amino acids. V lost 4 bases and J lost 7, with 17 bases in between. The CDR3 protein is CASSLGVPYGNEQFF. The CDR3 nucleotides read TGCGCCAGCAGCCTAGGGGTTCCCTATGGGAATGAGCAGTTCTTC.

This clone appeared once. V gene TRBV19 combines with J gene TRBJ1-1; 10 bases line up with TRBD1. Germline assignment: CDR1 LNHDA and CDR2 SQIVND (reference sequence). The CDR3 totals 16 residues. The V and J ends lost 4 bases and 0 bases, in that order; junction bases with no gene match: 5. The CDR3 DNA reads as TGTGCCAGTAGTACTCGACAGGGGGCCATGAACACTGAAGCTTTCTTT. Translated, it gives CASSTRQGAMNTEAFF.

The chain has TRBV11-2 and TRBJ2-2; D ambiguous. Germline CDR1 is SGHAT and CDR2 is FQNNGV. The CDR3 totals 15 residues. Trimming took off 2 bases at V and 3 bases at J, with 10 bases between the two ends. The CDR3 nucleotides are TGTGCCAGCAGCTTAACCCAAACCGACACCGGGGAGCTGTTTTTT. This codes for CASSLTQTDTGELFF. Drawing the rest from reference TRBV11-2 and TRBJ2-2, the complete variable domain is EAGVAQSPRYKIIEKRQSVAFWCNPISGHATLYWYQQILGQGPKLLIQFQNNGVVDDSQLPKDRFSAERLKGVDSTLKIQPAKLEDSAVYLCASSLTQTDTGELFFGEGSRLTVL.